In its sample, the clone carrying this T cell receptor beta chain was seen many times. No antigen is known for it. One entry per CDR3 protein, called by TCRdb with MiXCR from the RT-PCR reads. The data contain about 190,000 distinct CDR3 sequences, about 15% of them singletons. The record originates from a study of response to subunit inactivated influenza vaccine. General study findings and limits: Each seasonal influenza vaccination, the authors suggested, recruits few new T cells.

The TCR originated in a man aged 50-59 years who received an inactivated influenza vaccine. This specimen consisted of CD8+ T cells sorted from PBMCs, obtained around 5 days after vaccination.

The CDR3 loop is CASSLEDGGHEQYF. CDR3 DNA: TGTGCCAGCAGCTTAGAAGATGGGGGGCACGAGCAGTACTTC. The J gene is TRBJ2-7, the V gene TRBV7-8; D possibly uses TRBD1 or TRBD2 (6 bases each). Trimming removed 1 base from V and 5 bases from J, with 12 bases in between. CDR3 length: 14 amino acids. CDR1 and CDR2 (germline): SGHVS, FQNEAQ.